This T cell receptor beta chain was profiled in a study of control samples from healthy donors and cancer patients. In germline, CDR1 is SGHVS, CDR2 FNYEAQ. The germline V and J ends were trimmed by 5 bases and 5 bases, with 7 bases remaining between them. The CDR3 loop spans 12 amino acids. Clones were sequenced by immunoSEQ multiplex PCR, and TCRdb holds only the in-frame ones, with some missing. The sample contains fewer than 50,000 clones, around nine tenths of which appear only once. Material: PBMCs. The chain uses TRBV7-6 and TRBJ2-1, with a possible D match to TRBD1 (5 bases). The sequence came from a man aged 25 to 40 with colorectal cancer. The CDR3 sequence is CASSPTDNEQFF. The CDR3 DNA follows: TGTGCCAGCAGCCCGACAGACAATGAGCAGTTCTTC.